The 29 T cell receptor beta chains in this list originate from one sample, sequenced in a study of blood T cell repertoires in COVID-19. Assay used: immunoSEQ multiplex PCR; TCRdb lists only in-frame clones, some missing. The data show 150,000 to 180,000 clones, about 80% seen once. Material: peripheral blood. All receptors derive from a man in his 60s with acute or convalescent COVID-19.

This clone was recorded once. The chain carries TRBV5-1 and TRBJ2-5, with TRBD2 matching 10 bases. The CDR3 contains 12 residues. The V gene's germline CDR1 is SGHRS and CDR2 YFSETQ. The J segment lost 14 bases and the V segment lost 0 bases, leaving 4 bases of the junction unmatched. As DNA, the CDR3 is TGCGCCAGCAGCTTGGAGCGGGAGGGCCTCTACTTC. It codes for CASSLEREGLYF.

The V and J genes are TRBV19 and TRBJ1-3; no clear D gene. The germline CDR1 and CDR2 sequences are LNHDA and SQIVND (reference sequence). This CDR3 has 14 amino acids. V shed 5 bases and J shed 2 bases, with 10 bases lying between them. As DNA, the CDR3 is TGTGCCAGTAGTTCCTCGCGCGCTGGAAACACCATATATTTT. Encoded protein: CASSSSRAGNTIYF.

CDR3 amino acids: CASTSLAAVSGANVLTF. In nucleotides, the CDR3 is TGTGCCAGTACTTCCTTAGCGGCGGTATCTGGGGCCAACGTCCTGACTTTC. The chain links TRBV19 to TRBJ2-6, with a possible D match to TRBD2 (6 bases). This CDR3 is built from 17 residues. From germline, CDR1 is LNHDA and CDR2 SQIVND (reference sequence). The V gene lost 7 bases and the J gene lost 1 base, with 17 bases spanning the gap. The entire variable domain, with the rest obtained from reference TRBV19 and TRBJ2-6, is as follows: DGGITQSPKYLFRKEGQNVTLSCEQNLNHDAMYWYRQDPGQGLRLIYYSQIVNDFQKGDIAEGYSVSREKKESFPLTVTSAQKNPTAFYLCASTSLAAVSGANVLTFGAGSRLTVL.

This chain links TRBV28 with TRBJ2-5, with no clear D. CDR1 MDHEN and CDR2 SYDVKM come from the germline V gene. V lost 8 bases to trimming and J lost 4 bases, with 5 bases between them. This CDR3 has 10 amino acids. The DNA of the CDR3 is TGTGCCAGCTCGGGAGAGACCCAGTACTTC. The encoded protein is CASSGETQYF.

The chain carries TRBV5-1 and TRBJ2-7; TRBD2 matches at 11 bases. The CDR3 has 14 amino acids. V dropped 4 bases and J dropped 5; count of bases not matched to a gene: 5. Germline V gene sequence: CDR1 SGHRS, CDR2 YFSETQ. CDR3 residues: CASSAGLAVNEQYF. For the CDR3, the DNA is TGCGCCAGCAGCGCGGGACTAGCGGTCAACGAGCAGTACTTC.

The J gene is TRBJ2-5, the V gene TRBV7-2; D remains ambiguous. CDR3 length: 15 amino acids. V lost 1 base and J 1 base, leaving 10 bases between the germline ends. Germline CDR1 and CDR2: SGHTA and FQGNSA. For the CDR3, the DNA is TGTGCCAGCAGCTTAGGGGCAGCAGTCCAAGAGACCCAGTACTTC. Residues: CASSLGAAVQETQYF.

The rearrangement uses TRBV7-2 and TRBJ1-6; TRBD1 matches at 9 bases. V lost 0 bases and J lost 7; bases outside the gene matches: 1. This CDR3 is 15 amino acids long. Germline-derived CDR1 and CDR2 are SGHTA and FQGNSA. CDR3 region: CASSLAGTGNSPLHF. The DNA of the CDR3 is TGTGCCAGCAGCTTAGCAGGGACAGGGAATTCACCCCTCCACTTT. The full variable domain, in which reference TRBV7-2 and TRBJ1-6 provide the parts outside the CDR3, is GAGVSQSPSNKVTEKGKDVELRCDPISGHTALYWYRQSLGQGLEFLIYFQGNSAPDKSGLPSDRFSAERTGGSVSTLTIQRTQQEDSAVYLCASSLAGTGNSPLHFGNGTRLTVT.

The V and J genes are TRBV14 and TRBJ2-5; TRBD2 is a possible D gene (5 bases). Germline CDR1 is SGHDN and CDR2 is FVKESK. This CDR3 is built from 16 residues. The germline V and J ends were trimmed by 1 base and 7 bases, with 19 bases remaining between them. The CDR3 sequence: CASSQGTSRGRGTQYF. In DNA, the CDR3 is TGTGCCAGCAGCCAAGGGACCAGTAGAGGGAGAGGGACCCAGTACTTC.

CDR3 protein: CASSLTSAYGYTF. In DNA form, the CDR3 reads TGTGCCAGCAGTTTAACGAGCGCCTATGGCTACACCTTC. The genes are TRBV12-3 or TRBV12-4 and TRBJ1-2; D is ambiguous. CDR3 length equals 13 residues. V was clipped by 2 bases and J by 4 bases, with 8 bases between them.

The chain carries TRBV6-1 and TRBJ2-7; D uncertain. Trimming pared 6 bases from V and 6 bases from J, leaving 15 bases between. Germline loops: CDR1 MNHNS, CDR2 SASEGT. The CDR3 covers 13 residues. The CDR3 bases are TGTGCCAGCAGCTACAGTTTCCTGAGCGAGCAGTACTTC. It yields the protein CASSYSFLSEQYF.

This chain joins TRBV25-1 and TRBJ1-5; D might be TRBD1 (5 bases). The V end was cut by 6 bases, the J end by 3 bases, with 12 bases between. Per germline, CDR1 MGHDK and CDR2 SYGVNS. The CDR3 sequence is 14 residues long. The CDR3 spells CASSQTGVNQPQHF. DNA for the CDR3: TGTGCCAGCAGCCAAACGGGGGTCAATCAGCCCCAGCATTTT.

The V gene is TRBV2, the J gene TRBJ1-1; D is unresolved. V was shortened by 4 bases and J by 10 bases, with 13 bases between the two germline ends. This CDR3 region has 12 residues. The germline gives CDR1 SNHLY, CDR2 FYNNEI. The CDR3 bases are TGTGCCAGCAGTGCGGACCGGGAACGAGCTTTCTTT. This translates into CASSADRERAFF.

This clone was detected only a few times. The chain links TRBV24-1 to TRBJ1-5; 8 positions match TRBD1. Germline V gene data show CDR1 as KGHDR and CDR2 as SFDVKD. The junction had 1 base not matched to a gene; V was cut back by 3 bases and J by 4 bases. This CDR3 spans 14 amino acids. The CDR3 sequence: CATSDDRGNQPQHF. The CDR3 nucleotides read TGTGCCACCAGTGATGACAGGGGTAATCAGCCCCAGCATTTT.

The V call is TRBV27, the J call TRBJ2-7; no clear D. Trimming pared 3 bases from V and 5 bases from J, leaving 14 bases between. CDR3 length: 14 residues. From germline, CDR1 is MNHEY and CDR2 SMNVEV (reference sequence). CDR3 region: CASSLISRAHEQYF. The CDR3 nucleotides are TGTGCCAGCAGTTTGATAAGTCGAGCCCACGAGCAGTACTTC.

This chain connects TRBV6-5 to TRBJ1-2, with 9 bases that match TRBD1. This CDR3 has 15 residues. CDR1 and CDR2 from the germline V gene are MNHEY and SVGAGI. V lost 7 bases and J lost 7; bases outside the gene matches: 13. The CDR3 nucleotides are TGTGCCAGCACACCAAACGTACAGGGGGCGGGTGGCTACACCTTC. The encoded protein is CASTPNVQGAGGYTF.

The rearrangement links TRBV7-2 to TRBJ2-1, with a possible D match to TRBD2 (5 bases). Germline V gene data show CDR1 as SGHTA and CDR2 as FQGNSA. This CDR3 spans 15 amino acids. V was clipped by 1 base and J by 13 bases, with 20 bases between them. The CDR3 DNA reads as TGTGCCAGCAGCTTAGATCTGACTACCACAATGTACCAGTTCTTC. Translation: CASSLDLTTTMYQFF. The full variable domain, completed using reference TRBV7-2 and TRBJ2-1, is GAGVSQSPSNKVTEKGKDVELRCDPISGHTALYWYRQSLGQGLEFLIYFQGNSAPDKSGLPSDRFSAERTGGSVSTLTIQRTQQEDSAVYLCASSLDLTTTMYQFFGPGTRLTVL.

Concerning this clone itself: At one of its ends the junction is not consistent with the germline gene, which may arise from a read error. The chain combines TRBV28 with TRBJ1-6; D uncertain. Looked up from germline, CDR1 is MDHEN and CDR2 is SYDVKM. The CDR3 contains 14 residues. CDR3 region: CASRLSGGQSPLHF. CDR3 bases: TGTGCCAGCAGGTTATCTGGTGGTCAGTCACCCCTCCACTTT.

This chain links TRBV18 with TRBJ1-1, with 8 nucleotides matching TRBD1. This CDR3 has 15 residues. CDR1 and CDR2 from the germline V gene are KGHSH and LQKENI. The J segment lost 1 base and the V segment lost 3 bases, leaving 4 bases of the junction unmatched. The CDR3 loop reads CASSPPGTGNTEAFF. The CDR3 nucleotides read TGTGCCAGCTCACCCCCAGGGACAGGGAACACTGAAGCTTTCTTT. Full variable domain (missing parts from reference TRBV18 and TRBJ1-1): NAGVMQNPRHLVRRRGQEARLRCSPMKGHSHVYWYRQLPEEGLKFMVYLQKENIIDESGMPKERFSAEFPKEGPSILRIQQVVRGDSAAYFCASSPPGTGNTEAFFGQGTRLTVV.

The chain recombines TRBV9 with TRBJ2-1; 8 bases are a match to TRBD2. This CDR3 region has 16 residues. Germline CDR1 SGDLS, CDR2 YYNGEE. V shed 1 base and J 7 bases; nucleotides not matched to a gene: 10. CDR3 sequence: CASSVSAGGMKNEQFF. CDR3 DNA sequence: TGTGCCAGCAGCGTATCCGCGGGGGGCATGAAAAATGAGCAGTTCTTC.

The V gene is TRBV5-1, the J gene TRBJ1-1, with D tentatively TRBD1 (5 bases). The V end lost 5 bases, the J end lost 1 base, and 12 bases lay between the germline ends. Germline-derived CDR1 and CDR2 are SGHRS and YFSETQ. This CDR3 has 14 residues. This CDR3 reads CASSPLGQNTEAFF. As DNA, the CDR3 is TGCGCCAGCAGTCCTCTCGGACAGAACACTGAAGCTTTCTTT.

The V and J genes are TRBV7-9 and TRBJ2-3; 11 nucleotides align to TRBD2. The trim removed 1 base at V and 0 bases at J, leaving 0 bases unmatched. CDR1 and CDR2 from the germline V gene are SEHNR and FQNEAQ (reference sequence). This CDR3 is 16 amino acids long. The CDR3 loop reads CASSLGTSGSTDTQYF. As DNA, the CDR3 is TGTGCCAGCAGCTTAGGGACTAGCGGGAGCACAGATACGCAGTATTTT. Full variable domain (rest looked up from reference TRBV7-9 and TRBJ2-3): DTGVSQNPRHKITKRGQNVTFRCDPISEHNRLYWYRQTLGQGPEFLTYFQNEAQLEKSRLLSDRFSAERPKGSFSTLEIQRTEQGDSAMYLCASSLGTSGSTDTQYFGPGTRLTVL.

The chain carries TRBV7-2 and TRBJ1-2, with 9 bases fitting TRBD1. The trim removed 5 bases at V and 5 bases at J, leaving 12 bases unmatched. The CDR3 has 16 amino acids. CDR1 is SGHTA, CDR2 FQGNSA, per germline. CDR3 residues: CASSRTGVRDPYGYTF. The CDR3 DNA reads TGTGCCAGCAGCCGGACAGGGGTTCGCGACCCTTATGGCTACACCTTC.

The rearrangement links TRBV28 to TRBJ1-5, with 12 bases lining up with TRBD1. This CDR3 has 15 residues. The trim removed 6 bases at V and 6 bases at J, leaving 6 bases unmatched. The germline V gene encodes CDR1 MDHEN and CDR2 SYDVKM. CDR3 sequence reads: CASSVRDRGPQPQHF. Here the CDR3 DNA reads TGTGCCAGCAGCGTAAGGGACAGGGGGCCTCAGCCCCAGCATTTT.

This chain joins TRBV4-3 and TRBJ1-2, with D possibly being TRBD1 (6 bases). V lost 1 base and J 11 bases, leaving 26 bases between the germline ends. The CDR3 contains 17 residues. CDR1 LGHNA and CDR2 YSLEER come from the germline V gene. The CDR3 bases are TGCGCCAGCAGCCAAGCCGGGACACGTAACCCAATTATTGAGTACACCTTC. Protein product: CASSQAGTRNPIIEYTF.

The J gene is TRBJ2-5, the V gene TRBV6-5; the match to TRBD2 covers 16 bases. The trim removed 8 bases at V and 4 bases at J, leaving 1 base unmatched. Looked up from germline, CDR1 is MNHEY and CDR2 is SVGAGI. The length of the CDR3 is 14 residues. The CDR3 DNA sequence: TGTGCCAGCGGGACTAGCGGGAGGGTAGAGACCCAGTACTTC. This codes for CASGTSGRVETQYF.

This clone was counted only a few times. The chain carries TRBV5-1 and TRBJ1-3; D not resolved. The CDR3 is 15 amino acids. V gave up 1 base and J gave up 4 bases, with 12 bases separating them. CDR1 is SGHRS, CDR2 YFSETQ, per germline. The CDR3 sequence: CASSLLASSGNTIYF. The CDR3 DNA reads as TGCGCCAGCAGCTTGTTAGCCAGCTCGGGAAACACCATATATTTT.

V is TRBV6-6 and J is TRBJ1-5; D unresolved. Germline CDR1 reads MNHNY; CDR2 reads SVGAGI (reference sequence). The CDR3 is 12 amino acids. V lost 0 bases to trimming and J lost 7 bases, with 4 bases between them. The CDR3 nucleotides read TGTGCCAGCAGTTACTCGAGGCAGCCCCAGCATTTT. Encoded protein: CASSYSRQPQHF.

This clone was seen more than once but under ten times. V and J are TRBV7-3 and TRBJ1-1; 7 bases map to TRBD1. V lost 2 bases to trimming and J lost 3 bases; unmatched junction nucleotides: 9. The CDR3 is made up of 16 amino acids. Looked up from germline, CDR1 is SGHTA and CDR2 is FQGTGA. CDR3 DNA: TGTGCCAGCAGCTTATCGTATGACAGGGTGGACACTGAAGCTTTCTTT. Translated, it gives CASSLSYDRVDTEAFF. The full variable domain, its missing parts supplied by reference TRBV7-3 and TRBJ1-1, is GAGVSQTPSNKVTEKGKYVELRCDPISGHTALYWYRQSLGQGPEFLIYFQGTGAADDSGLPNDRFFAVRPEGSVSTLKIQRTERGDSAVYLCASSLSYDRVDTEAFFGQGTRLTVV.

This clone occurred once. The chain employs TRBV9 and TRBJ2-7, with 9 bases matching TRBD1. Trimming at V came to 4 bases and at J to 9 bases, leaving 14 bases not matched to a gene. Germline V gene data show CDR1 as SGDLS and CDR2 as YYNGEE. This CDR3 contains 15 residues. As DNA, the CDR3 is TGTGCCAGCAGCCCGGGGCCGGGACAGGGTTCGGTGCAGTACTTC. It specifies CASSPGPGQGSVQYF.